These 13 T cell receptor beta chains came from one sample sequenced in a study of blood T cell repertoires in COVID-19. Assay: immunoSEQ multiplex PCR; the TCRdb copy retains only in-frame clones and omits some. The data contain approximately 82,000 clones, around nine tenths of them singletons. Sequencing used peripheral blood. These receptors all come from a man aged 65 to 79 with active or convalescent COVID-19.

The rearrangement uses TRBV15 and TRBJ1-1; D unresolved. Trimming left V 0 bases short and J 1 base short, with 6 bases between. CDR3 length: 14 amino acids. The germline V gene encodes CDR1 LNHNV and CDR2 YYDKDF (reference sequence). The CDR3 protein is CATSREASNTEAFF. Written as DNA, the CDR3 is TGTGCCACCAGCAGAGAGGCCTCGAACACTGAAGCTTTCTTT.

The chain has TRBV9 and TRBJ1-2, with TRBD1 matching 7 bases. With V trimmed by 3 bases and J by 10 bases, 6 bases remained unmatched. The CDR3 loop spans 12 amino acids. Germline CDR1 SGDLS, CDR2 YYNGEE. CDR3 residues: CASSALGGAYTF. The DNA for the CDR3 is TGTGCCAGCAGCGCTTTAGGGGGCGCCTACACCTTC.

The V call is TRBV9, the J call TRBJ1-4; D gene ambiguous. Trimming removed 3 bases at V and 4 bases at J, with 13 bases between. Per germline, CDR1 SGDLS and CDR2 YYNGEE. The CDR3 extends over 15 amino acids. This CDR3 is CASSAGRRFNEKLFF. CDR3 bases: TGTGCCAGCAGCGCCGGCCGCAGGTTTAATGAAAAACTGTTTTTT.

The chain couples TRBV28 to TRBJ2-7; D is perhaps TRBD2 (6 bases). Germline CDR1 MDHEN, CDR2 SYDVKM. This CDR3 has 15 residues. V was trimmed by 4 bases and J by 0 bases, leaving 13 bases between them. The CDR3 nucleotides are TGTGCCAGCAGTTCTTCTAGCGCGAGCTCCTACGAGCAGTACTTC. The encoded protein is CASSSSSASSYEQYF.

The V and J genes are TRBV9 and TRBJ2-7; TRBD2 aligns across 8 bases. V lost 3 bases, J lost 2 bases, and 7 bases stayed unmatched. The CDR3 extends over 15 amino acids. From germline, CDR1 is SGDLS and CDR2 YYNGEE. For the CDR3, the DNA is TGTGCCAGCAGCGCGTCAGCGGGAGTGCCCTACGAGCAGTACTTC. Residues: CASSASAGVPYEQYF. The whole variable domain, remainder taken from reference TRBV9 and TRBJ2-7, is DSGVTQTPKHLITATGQRVTLRCSPRSGDLSVYWYQQSLDQGLQFLIQYYNGEERAKGNILERFSAQQFPDLHSELNLSSLELGDSALYFCASSASAGVPYEQYFGPGTRLTVT.

The chain links TRBV28 to TRBJ1-1; TRBD1 might be the D (5 bases). This CDR3 has 13 residues. V lost 11 bases to trimming and J lost 0 bases, with 13 bases between them. The V gene's germline CDR1 is MDHEN and CDR2 SYDVKM. The CDR3 nucleotides read TGTGCCGGGAAAATAGGGGTGAACACTGAAGCTTTCTTT. Amino acid sequence: CAGKIGVNTEAFF.

V usage is TRBV5-1 and J usage is TRBJ2-5, with 9 bases identical to TRBD1. Germline CDR1 reads SGHRS; CDR2 reads YFSETQ. The CDR3 covers 15 residues. The J segment lost 5 bases and the V segment lost 2 bases, leaving 7 bases of the junction unmatched. CDR3 DNA: TGCGCCAGCAGCTTCGGGGACAGGGAGGCGGAGACCCAGTACTTC. Encoded protein: CASSFGDREAETQYF.

J is TRBJ2-7 and V is TRBV6-5; TRBD1 matches at 8 bases. V lost 0 bases, J lost 8 bases, and 6 bases stayed unmatched. The CDR3 sequence is 14 residues long. Germline V lookup: CDR1 MNHEY, CDR2 SVGAGI. CDR3 in amino acids: CASSYSGTGEQQYF. The CDR3 nucleotides read TGTGCCAGCAGTTACTCCGGGACAGGTGAACAGCAGTACTTC.

This sequence joins TRBV5-1 and TRBJ1-4; weak D call: TRBD1 (6 bases). The CDR3 is 15 residues long. Germline V gives CDR1 SGHRS, CDR2 YFSETQ. V was pared by 4 bases and J by 5 bases, with 15 bases between. CDR3 amino acids: CASSLRATGNEKLFF. In nucleotides, the CDR3 is TGCGCCAGCAGCCTCAGAGCGACAGGAAATGAAAAACTGTTTTTT. The entire variable domain, with the rest obtained from reference TRBV5-1 and TRBJ1-4, is as follows: KAGVTQTPRYLIKTRGQQVTLSCSPISGHRSVSWYQQTPGQGLQFLFEYFSETQRNKGNFPGRFSGRQFSNSRSEMNVSTLELGDSALYLCASSLRATGNEKLFFGSGTQLSVL.

This clone showed up just once. The chain has TRBV29-1 and TRBJ1-2; D perhaps matches TRBD1 (6 bases). Germline V gene data show CDR1 as SQVTM and CDR2 as ANQGSEA. The V and J ends lost 0 bases and 7 bases respectively, with 12 bases between them. This CDR3 contains 13 residues. Written as DNA, the CDR3 is TGCAGCGTTGAAGATCTTCAGGGGACTGGCTACACCTTC. Protein sequence: CSVEDLQGTGYTF.

The V and J genes are TRBV4-3 and TRBJ2-3, with 11 nucleotides matching TRBD2. The CDR3 loop spans 14 amino acids. CDR1 is LGHNA, CDR2 YSLEER, per germline. After removal of 5 bases from V and 6 bases from J, the junction contained 4 bases not matched to a gene. The CDR3, as DNA: TGCGCCAGCAGCGGTAGCGGGAGGGAGGATACGCAGTATTTT. Translation gives CASSGSGREDTQYF.

V is TRBV27 and J is TRBJ2-5, with unresolved D. The CDR3 spans 13 residues. Germline CDR1 reads MNHEY; CDR2 reads SMNVEV (reference sequence). With 4 bases removed from V and 4 bases from J, the gap between germline ends came to 10 bases. The DNA for the CDR3 is TGTGCCAGCAGTTCGGGTTTGGTAGAGACCCAGTACTTC. Amino acid sequence: CASSSGLVETQYF.

The chain is built from TRBV28 and TRBJ1-3; D gene unclear. The germline V gene encodes CDR1 MDHEN and CDR2 SYDVKM. The CDR3 runs to 14 residues. V was pared by 6 bases and J by 0 bases, with 9 bases between. The CDR3 sequence is CASSRGYSGNTIYF. CDR3 coding DNA: TGTGCCAGCAGCCGAGGGTACTCTGGAAACACCATATATTTT.